Presented here are 10 T cell receptor beta chains from one specimen sequenced in a study of chronic HIV infection and antiretroviral therapy. MiXCR, run by TCRdb on the 5' RACE reads, gives a single entry per CDR3 protein. The sample lists about 48,000 distinct CDR3 sequences; roughly 19% were seen once. Sequencing was carried out using peripheral blood. The receptors derive from an adult who had HIV and had not received antiretroviral therapy, or was an uninfected healthy control (not recorded which).

The chain recombines TRBV12-3 or TRBV12-4 with TRBJ1-3; D not certain. The CDR3 covers 12 residues. The V gene lost 3 bases and the J gene lost 11 bases, with 11 bases spanning the gap. The chain's CDR3 is CASSFSAESIYF. The CDR3 DNA follows: TGTGCCAGCAGTTTCAGTGCCGAGTCCATATATTTT.

There are a few counts of this clonotype. CDR3 nucleotide sequence: TGTGCCAGCAGTTCCGGACAGGGGGGTGAAAAACTGTTTTTT. Its translation is CASSSGQGGEKLFF. This sequence joins TRBV28 and TRBJ1-4; 10 nucleotides agree with TRBD1. J was trimmed by 7 bases and V by 4 bases; bases with no gene match: 3. The CDR3 has 14 residues. Germline V lookup: CDR1 MDHEN, CDR2 SYDVKM.

V is TRBV29-1 and J is TRBJ2-7; D is undetermined. CDR3 size: 11 residues. In germline, CDR1 is SQVTM, CDR2 ANQGSEA. Between the trimmed V and J ends, which lost 2 bases and 2 bases, there was a span of 4 bases. For the CDR3, the DNA is TGCAGCGTTGAATATGCCTACGAGCAGTACTTC. Translated: CSVEYAYEQYF.

The count of this clonotype is one. The chain couples TRBV25-1 to TRBJ1-6; no clear D. Per the germline V gene, CDR1 is MGHDK and CDR2 is SYGVNS. The ends were cut back, 8 bases at V and 7 bases at J, with 15 bases in the middle. This CDR3 has 14 amino acids. CDR3 coding DNA: TGTGCCAGCGTGGGCGGGGTCGGCAATTCACCCCTCCACTTT. Protein product: CASVGGVGNSPLHF.

V is TRBV5-1 and J is TRBJ1-1; no firm D call. V was cut by 0 bases and J by 1 base, with 10 bases left in between. This CDR3 region has 15 residues. The V gene's germline CDR1 is SGHRS and CDR2 YFSETQ. CDR3 sequence: CASSLVMFPNTEAFF. Here the CDR3 DNA reads TGCGCCAGCAGCTTGGTCATGTTCCCGAACACTGAAGCTTTCTTT. Supplemented by reference TRBV5-1 and TRBJ1-1, the full variable domain reads KAGVTQTPRYLIKTRGQQVTLSCSPISGHRSVSWYQQTPGQGLQFLFEYFSETQRNKGNFPGRFSGRQFSNSRSEMNVSTLELGDSALYLCASSLVMFPNTEAFFGQGTRLTVV.

In regard to this clonotype: Germline is not matched at one junction end, which may reflect a read error. The rearrangement joins TRBV5-4 to TRBJ2-3; D possibly corresponds to TRBD1 (6 bases). The germline CDR1 and CDR2 sequences are SGHNT and YYREEE (reference sequence). The CDR3 covers 15 residues. Here the CDR3 DNA reads TGTGCCAGCAGCTTGATGCTAGGGGGAACAGATGCGCAGTATTTT. The encoded protein is CASSLMLGGTDAQYF.

The V gene is TRBV7-9, the J gene TRBJ2-4; 8 positions agree with TRBD2. This CDR3 region has 14 residues. The ends lost 2 bases at V and 3 bases at J; junction bases unmatched: 0. The V gene's germline CDR1 is SEHNR and CDR2 FQNEAQ (reference sequence). The CDR3 is CASSLTSGKNIQYF. In nucleotides, the CDR3 is TGTGCCAGCAGCTTAACTAGCGGCAAAAACATTCAGTACTTC.

This clonotype was seen only a few times. The chain joins TRBV28 to TRBJ1-6; 10 nucleotides align to TRBD1. With V trimmed by 10 bases and J by 5 bases, 5 bases remained unmatched. The germline V gene has CDR1 MDHEN and CDR2 SYDVKM. The CDR3 has 14 residues. The CDR3 spells CANRGTGDNSPLHF. The CDR3 DNA reads TGTGCCAACCGCGGGACAGGGGATAATTCACCCCTCCACTTT.

V gene TRBV7-3 combines with J gene TRBJ2-3; D gene ambiguous. V was clipped by 5 bases and J by 5 bases, with 11 bases between them. CDR1 and CDR2 from the germline V gene are SGHTA and FQGTGA. The CDR3 extends over 13 amino acids. CDR3 nucleotides: TGTGCCAGCAGCCTAAAGGGTATAGATACGCAGTATTTT. Amino acid sequence: CASSLKGIDTQYF.

Only a few counts were recorded for this clonotype. The genes are TRBV29-1 and TRBJ1-2; D gene uncertain. V was trimmed by 2 bases and J by 6 bases, leaving 16 bases between them. Germline assignment: CDR1 SQVTM and CDR2 ANQGSEA. The CDR3 covers 14 residues. The CDR3 DNA follows: TGCAGCGTTGAATGGGCGGGCCACCCCGATGGCTACACCTTC. This gives the protein CSVEWAGHPDGYTF.